These T cell receptor beta chains were read from a single sample in a study of blood T cell repertoires in COVID-19. Some clones are missing from TCRdb's copy, which holds only in-frame ones; the method was immunoSEQ multiplex PCR. In the table there are 210,000 or so clones, under 95% of which are singletons. The specimen was peripheral blood. Receptor source: a man aged 30 to 39 with acute or convalescent COVID-19. Each CDR3 is given with its conserved first and last residue. A D gene is named only where the DNA matches it firmly.

J gene | V gene | D gene | CDR3 DNA | CDR3 protein
TRBJ2-1 | TRBV7-3 | NA | TGTGCCAGCAGCTTACGGCCTTCGACTCACAATGAGCAGTTCTTC | CASSLRPSTHNEQFF
TRBJ2-5 | TRBV2 | TRBD2 | TGTGCCAGCAGGGGGGGGTGGTCTGAGTACTTC | CASRGGWSEYF
TRBJ2-7 | TRBV7-6 | TRBD2 | TGTGCCAGCAGCCCCCGGACTAGCTTCCACGAGCAGTACTTC | CASSPRTSFHEQYF
TRBJ1-5 | TRBV2 | NA | TGTGCCAGCACCCCCCAGTTGGGGGGGGTTCAGCCCCAGCATTTT | CASTPQLGGVQPQHF
TRBJ1-1 | TRBV28 | NA | TGTGCCAGCAAACCGGGACACCTACTCCCGAACACTGAAGCTTTCTTT | CASKPGHLLPNTEAFF
TRBJ2-6 | TRBV7-6 | NA | TGTGCCAGCAGCCGCTATGGCTCTGGGGCCAACGTCCTGACTTTC | CASSRYGSGANVLTF
TRBJ1-2 | TRBV5-4 | TRBD1 | TGTGCCAGCAGCCGGACAGGGGGAAACTATGGCTACACCTTC | CASSRTGGNYGYTF
TRBJ2-3 | TRBV19 | TRBD1 | TGTGCCAGTAGTATGGGACAGCCTAGCACAGATACGCAGTATTTT | CASSMGQPSTDTQYF
TRBJ2-3 | TRBV19 | NA | TGTGCCAGTAGTTCCTCCGGGAGCCAGGATACGCAGTATTTT | CASSSSGSQDTQYF
TRBJ2-7 | TRBV4-1 | NA | TGCGCCAGCAGCCAAGTGGGAGGAGGGGAGGTCGAGCAGTACTTC | CASSQVGGGEVEQYF
TRBJ1-2 | TRBV5-4 | TRBD1 | TGTGCCAGCAGGCAGATCCGTGGACAGGGACTCTATGGCTACACCTTC | CASRQIRGQGLYGYTF
TRBJ1-2 | TRBV27 | NA | TGTGCCAGCAGTGCCCACAGGGCGGGTACCTATGGCTACACCTTC | CASSAHRAGTYGYTF
TRBJ2-1 | TRBV19 | NA | TGTGCCAGTAAGTTGTCCGGCTACAATGAGCAGTTCTTC | CASKLSGYNEQFF
TRBJ2-1 | TRBV10-3 | NA | TGTGCCATCAGTGAAGCCTTAACAGGGAATGAGCAGTTCTTC | CAISEALTGNEQFF
TRBJ2-3 | TRBV5-1 | TRBD1 | TGCGCCAGCAGCTTGAGCTATTCGGGACAGGGGAGGGCAGATACGCAGTATTTT | CASSLSYSGQGRADTQYF
TRBJ2-1 | TRBV29-1 | TRBD2 | TGCAGCGTTGACGATAGCGGGGGGCCAAACAATGAGCAGTTCTTC | CSVDDSGGPNNEQFF